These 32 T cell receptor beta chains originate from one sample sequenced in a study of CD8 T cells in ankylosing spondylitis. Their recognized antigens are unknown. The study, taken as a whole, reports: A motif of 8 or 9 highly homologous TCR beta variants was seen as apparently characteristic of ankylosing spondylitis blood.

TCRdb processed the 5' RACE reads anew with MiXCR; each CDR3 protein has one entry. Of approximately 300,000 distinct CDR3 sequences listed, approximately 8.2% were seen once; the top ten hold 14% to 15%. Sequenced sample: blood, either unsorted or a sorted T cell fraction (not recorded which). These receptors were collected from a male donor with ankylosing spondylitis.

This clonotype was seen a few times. The DNA of the CDR3 is TGCGCCAGCAGCTTGGGGCTAGCGGGAGTCTCTCTATACAATGAGCAGTTCTTC. Translated, it gives CASSLGLAGVSLYNEQFF. This rearrangement joins TRBV5-1 to TRBJ2-1; 10 bases map to TRBD2. Trimming cost V 0 bases and J 4 bases; bases outside gene matches: 10. Germline assignment: CDR1 SGHRS and CDR2 YFSETQ. The CDR3 runs 18 residues. Variable domain in full (rest from reference TRBV5-1 and TRBJ2-1): KAGVTQTPRYLIKTRGQQVTLSCSPISGHRSVSWYQQTPGQGLQFLFEYFSETQRNKGNFPGRFSGRQFSNSRSEMNVSTLELGDSALYLCASSLGLAGVSLYNEQFFGPGTRLTVL.

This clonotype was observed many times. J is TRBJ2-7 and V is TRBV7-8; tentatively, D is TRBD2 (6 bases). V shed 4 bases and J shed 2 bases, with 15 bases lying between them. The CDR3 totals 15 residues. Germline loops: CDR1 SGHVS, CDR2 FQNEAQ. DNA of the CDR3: TGTGCCAGCAGCTCCCATTTTCCGGGGGCCTACGAGCAGTACTTC. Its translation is CASSSHFPGAYEQYF. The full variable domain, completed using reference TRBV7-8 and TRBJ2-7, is GAGVSQSPRYKVAKRGQDVALRCDPISGHVSLFWYQQALGQGPEFLTYFQNEAQLDKSGLPSDRFFAERPEGSVSTLKIQRTQQEDSAVYLCASSSHFPGAYEQYFGPGTRLTVT.

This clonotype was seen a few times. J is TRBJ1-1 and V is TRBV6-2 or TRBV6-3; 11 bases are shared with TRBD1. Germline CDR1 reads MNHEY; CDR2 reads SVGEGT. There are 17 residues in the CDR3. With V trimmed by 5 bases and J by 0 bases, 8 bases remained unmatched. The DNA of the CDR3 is TGTGCCAGCAGTATCATCCGGACAGGGGGCATGAACACTGAAGCTTTCTTT. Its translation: CASSIIRTGGMNTEAFF.

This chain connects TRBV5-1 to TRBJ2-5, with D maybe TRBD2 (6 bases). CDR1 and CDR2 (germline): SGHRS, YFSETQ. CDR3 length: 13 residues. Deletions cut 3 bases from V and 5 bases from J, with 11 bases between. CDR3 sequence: CASSSTSRETQYF. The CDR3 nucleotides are TGCGCCAGCAGCTCAACTAGCAGGGAGACCCAGTACTTC.

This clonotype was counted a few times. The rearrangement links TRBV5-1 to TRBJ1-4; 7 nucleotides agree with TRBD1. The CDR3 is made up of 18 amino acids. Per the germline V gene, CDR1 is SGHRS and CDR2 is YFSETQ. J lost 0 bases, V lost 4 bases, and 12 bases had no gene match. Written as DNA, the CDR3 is TGCGCCAGCAGCCCTGGCCTCGGGACAGCCGCAACTAATGAAAAACTGTTTTTT. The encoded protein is CASSPGLGTAATNEKLFF. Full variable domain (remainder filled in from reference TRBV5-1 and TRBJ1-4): KAGVTQTPRYLIKTRGQQVTLSCSPISGHRSVSWYQQTPGQGLQFLFEYFSETQRNKGNFPGRFSGRQFSNSRSEMNVSTLELGDSALYLCASSPGLGTAATNEKLFFGSGTQLSVL.

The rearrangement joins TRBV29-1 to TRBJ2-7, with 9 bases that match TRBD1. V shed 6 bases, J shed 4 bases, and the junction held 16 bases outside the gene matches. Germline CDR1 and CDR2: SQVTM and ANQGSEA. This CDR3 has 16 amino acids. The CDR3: CSVQSQPGQGGYEQYF. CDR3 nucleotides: TGCAGCGTCCAATCGCAACCGGGACAGGGAGGGTACGAGCAGTACTTC.

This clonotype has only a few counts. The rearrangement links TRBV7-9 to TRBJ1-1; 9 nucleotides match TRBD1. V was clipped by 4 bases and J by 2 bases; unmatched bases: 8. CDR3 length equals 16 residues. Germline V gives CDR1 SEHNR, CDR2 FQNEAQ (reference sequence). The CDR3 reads CASSSNRDRVNTEAFF. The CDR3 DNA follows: TGTGCCAGCAGCTCAAACCGGGACAGGGTTAACACTGAAGCTTTCTTT.

CDR3 sequence reads: CASSPTPTDVADTQYF. Here the CDR3 DNA reads TGTGCCAGCAGCCCTACCCCGACGGACGTCGCAGATACGCAGTATTTT. The gene calls are TRBV9 and TRBJ2-3; D unclear. The CDR3 runs to 16 residues. Trimming cost V 4 bases and J 4 bases, with 19 bases left between them. CDR1 is SGDLS and CDR2 is YYNGEE in the germline V gene.

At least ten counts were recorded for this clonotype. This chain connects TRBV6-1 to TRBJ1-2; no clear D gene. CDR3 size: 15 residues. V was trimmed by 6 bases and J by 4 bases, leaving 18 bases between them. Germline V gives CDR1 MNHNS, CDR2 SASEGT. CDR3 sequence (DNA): TGTGCCAGCAGACCTAGACACCAACCCCTCTATGGCTACACCTTC. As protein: CASRPRHQPLYGYTF.

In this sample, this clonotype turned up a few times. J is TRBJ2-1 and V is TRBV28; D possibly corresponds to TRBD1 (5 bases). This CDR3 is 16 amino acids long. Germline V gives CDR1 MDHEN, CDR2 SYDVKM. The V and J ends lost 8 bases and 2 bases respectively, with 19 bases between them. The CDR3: CASQLGQGRTYNEQFF. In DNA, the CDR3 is TGTGCCAGCCAGTTGGGGCAGGGTCGTACCTACAATGAGCAGTTCTTC.

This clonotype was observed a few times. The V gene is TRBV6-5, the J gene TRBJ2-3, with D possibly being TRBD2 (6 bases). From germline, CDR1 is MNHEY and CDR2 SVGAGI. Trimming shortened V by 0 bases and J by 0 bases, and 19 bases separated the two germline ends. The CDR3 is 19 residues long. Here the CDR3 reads CASSYSIPGTFPSTDTQYF. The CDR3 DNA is TGTGCCAGCAGTTACTCGATCCCCGGGACTTTCCCAAGCACAGATACGCAGTATTTT.

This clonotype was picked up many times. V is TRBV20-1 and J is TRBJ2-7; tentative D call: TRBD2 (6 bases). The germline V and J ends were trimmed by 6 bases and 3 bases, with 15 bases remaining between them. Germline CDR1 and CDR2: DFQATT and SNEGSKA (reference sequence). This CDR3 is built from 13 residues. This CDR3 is CSARPGVSYEQYF. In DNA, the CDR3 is TGCAGTGCGCGTCCGGGGGTAAGCTACGAGCAGTACTTC.

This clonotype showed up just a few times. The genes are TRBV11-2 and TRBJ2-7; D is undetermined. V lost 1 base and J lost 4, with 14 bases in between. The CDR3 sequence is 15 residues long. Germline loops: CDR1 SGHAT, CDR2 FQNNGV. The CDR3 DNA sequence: TGTGCCAGCAGCTTAGGGTACACCTTTGGGTACGAGCAGTACTTC. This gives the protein CASSLGYTFGYEQYF.

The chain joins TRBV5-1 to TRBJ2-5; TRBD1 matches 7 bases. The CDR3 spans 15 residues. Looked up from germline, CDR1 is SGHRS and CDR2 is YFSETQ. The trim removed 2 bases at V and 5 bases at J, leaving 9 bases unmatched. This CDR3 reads CASSLRDSSRETQYF. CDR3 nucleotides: TGCGCCAGCAGCTTAAGGGACAGTAGCAGGGAGACCCAGTACTTC.

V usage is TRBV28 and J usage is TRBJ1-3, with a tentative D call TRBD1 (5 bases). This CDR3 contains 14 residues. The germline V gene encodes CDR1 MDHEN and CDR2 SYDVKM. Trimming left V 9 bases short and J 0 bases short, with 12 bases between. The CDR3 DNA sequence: TGTGCCAGTTTAGAGGGGCGCTCTGGAAACACCATATATTTT. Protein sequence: CASLEGRSGNTIYF.

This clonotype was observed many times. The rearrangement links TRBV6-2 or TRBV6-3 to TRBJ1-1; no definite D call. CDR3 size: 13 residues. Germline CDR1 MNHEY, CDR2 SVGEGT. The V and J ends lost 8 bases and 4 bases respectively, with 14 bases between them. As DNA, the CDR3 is TGTGCCAGCTGTGGGGTTAGAGGCACTGAAGCTTTCTTT. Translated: CASCGVRGTEAFF.

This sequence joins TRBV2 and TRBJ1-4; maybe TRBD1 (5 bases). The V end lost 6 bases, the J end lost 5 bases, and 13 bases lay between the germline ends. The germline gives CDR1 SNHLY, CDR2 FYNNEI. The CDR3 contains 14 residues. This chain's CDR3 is CASSGTLPNEKLFF. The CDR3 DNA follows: TGTGCCAGCAGCGGGACCCTCCCCAATGAAAAACTGTTTTTT.

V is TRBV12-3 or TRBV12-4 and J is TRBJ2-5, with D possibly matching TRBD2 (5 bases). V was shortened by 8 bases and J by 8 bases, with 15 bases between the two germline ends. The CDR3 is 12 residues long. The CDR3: CASLSPPGTQYF. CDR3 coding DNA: TGTGCCAGCCTCTCCCCGCCGGGAACCCAGTACTTC.

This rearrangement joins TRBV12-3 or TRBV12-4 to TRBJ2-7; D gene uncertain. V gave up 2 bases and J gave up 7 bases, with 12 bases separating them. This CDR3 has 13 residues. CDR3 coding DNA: TGTGCCAGCAGTTTAAGTCTGGTTCGGGAGCAGTACTTC. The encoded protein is CASSLSLVREQYF.

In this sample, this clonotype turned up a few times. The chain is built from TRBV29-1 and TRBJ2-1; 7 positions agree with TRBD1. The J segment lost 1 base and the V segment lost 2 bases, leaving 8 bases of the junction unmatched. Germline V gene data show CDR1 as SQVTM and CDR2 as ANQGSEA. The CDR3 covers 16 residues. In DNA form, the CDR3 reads TGCAGCGTTGAATTCCCGCACAGGGGATCCTACAATGAGCAGTTCTTC. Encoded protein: CSVEFPHRGSYNEQFF.

The DNA for the CDR3 is TGTGCCAGCAGGAAAACCTACGAGCAGTACTTC. This encodes CASRKTYEQYF. V and J are TRBV12-3 or TRBV12-4 and TRBJ2-7; D gene ambiguous. The CDR3 loop spans 11 amino acids. The V and J ends lost 6 bases and 2 bases respectively, with 5 bases between them.

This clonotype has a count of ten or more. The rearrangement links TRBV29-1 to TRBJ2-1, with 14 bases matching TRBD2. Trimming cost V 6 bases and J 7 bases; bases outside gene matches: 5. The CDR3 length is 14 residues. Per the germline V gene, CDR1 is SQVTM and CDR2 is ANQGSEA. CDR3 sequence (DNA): TGCAGCGTAGCCGGGACTAGCGGGAGTAATGAGCAGTTCTTC. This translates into CSVAGTSGSNEQFF.

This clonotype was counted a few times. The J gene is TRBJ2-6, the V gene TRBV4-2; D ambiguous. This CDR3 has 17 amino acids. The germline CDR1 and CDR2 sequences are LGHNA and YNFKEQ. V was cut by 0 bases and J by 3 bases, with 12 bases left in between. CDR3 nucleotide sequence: TGTGCCAGCAGCCAAGATACGGGCCCGGGTGGGGCCAACGTCCTGACTTTC. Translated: CASSQDTGPGGANVLTF.

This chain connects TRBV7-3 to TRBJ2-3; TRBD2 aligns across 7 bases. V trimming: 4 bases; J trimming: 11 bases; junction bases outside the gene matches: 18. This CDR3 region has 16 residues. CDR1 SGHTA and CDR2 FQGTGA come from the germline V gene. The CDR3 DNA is TGTGCCAGCAGCTCAACCCCCGGGACTACCCGAGAGTTGCAGTATTTT. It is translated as CASSSTPGTTRELQYF.

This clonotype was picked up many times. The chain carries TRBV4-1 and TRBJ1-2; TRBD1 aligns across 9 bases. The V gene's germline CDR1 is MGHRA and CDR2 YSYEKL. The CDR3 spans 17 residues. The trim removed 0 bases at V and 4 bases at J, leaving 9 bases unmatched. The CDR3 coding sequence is TGCGCCAGCAGCCAAGATTTGGGACAGGGACGGGGCTATGGCTACACCTTC. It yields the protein CASSQDLGQGRGYGYTF.

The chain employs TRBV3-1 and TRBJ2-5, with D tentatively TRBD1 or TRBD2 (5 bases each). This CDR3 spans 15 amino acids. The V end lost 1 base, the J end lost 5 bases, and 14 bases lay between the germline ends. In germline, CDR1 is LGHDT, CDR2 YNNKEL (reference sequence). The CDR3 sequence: CASSQVGTGGETQYF. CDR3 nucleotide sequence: TGTGCCAGCAGCCAAGTTGGGACGGGTGGGGAGACCCAGTACTTC.

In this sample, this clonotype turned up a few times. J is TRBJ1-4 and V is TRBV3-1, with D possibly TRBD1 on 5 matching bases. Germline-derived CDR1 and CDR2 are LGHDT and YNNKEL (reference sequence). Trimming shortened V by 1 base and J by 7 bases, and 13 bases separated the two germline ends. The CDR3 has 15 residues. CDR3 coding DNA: TGTGCCAGCAGCCAAGTTGGGCAGGGATTTGAAAAACTGTTTTTT. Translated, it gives CASSQVGQGFEKLFF.

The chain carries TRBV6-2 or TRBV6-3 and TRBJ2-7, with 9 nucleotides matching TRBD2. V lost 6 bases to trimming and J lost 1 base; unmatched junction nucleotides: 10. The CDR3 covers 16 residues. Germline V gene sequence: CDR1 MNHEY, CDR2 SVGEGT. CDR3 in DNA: TGTGCCAGCAGGGAGCTTAGCGGGAGAGGTTCCTACGAGCAGTACTTC. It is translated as CASRELSGRGSYEQYF.

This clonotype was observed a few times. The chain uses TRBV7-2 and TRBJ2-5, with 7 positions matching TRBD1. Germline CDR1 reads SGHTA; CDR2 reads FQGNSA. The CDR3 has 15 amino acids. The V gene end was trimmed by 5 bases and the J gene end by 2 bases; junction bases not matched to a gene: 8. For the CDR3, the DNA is TGTGCCAGCAGCGTGGGGACAGCTATACAAGAGACCCAGTACTTC. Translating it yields CASSVGTAIQETQYF.

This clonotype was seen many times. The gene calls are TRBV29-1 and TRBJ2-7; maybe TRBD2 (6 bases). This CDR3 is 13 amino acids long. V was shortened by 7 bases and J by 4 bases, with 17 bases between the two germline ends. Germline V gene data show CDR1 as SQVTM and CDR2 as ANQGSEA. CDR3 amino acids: CSARLANVYEQYF. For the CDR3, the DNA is TGCAGCGCAAGGCTAGCGAACGTATACGAGCAGTACTTC.

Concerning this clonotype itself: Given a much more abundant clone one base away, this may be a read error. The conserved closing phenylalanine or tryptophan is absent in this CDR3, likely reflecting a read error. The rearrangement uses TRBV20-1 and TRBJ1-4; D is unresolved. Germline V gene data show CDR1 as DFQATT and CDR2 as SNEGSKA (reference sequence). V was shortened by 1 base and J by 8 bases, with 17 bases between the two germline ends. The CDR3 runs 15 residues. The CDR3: CSARGVDPRWEKLFI. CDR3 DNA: TGCAGTGCTAGAGGCGTCGACCCAAGGTGGGAAAAACTGTTTATT.

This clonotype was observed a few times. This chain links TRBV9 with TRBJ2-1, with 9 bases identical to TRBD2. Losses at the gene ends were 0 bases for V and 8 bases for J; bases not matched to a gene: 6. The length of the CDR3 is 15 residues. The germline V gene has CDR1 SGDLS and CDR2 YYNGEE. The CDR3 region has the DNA TGTGCCAGCAGCGTAGAGGGGACTAGCTTAGATGAGCAGTTCTTC. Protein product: CASSVEGTSLDEQFF.